Listed here are 4 T cell receptor beta chains from one sample, sequenced in a study of T cells after somatic rescue of genetic block. Generated by immunoSEQ multiplex PCR, the TCRdb table keeps only in-frame clones and is missing some. The sample holds about 72,000 clones, just over 90% seen once. What was sequenced was peripheral blood mononuclear cells (PBMCs). Receptors originate from a man aged 25-45 years.

On this clone itself: Other nucleotide sequences from this sample produce the same CDR3. The J gene is TRBJ2-1, the V gene TRBV29-1; 9 bases agree with TRBD1. The V gene end was trimmed by 4 bases and the J gene end by 6 bases; junction bases not matched to a gene: 4. The CDR3 has 13 amino acids. In germline, CDR1 is SQVTM, CDR2 ANQGSEA. Here the CDR3 reads CSVVRDRANEQFF. DNA for the CDR3: TGCAGCGTTGTCCGGGACAGGGCCAATGAGCAGTTCTTC.

DNA for the CDR3: TGTGCCAGCAGCGAATATCGATTCCGGGACAGGCAAGAGACCCAGTACTTC. This codes for CASSEYRFRDRQETQYF. V usage is TRBV2 and J usage is TRBJ2-5, with 8 bases fitting TRBD1. The CDR3 runs to 17 residues. From germline, CDR1 is SNHLY and CDR2 FYNNEI. J lost 2 bases, V lost 6 bases, and 14 bases had no gene match.

A few counts support this clone. The chain carries TRBV9 and TRBJ2-2, with no clear D. Germline assignment: CDR1 SGDLS and CDR2 YYNGEE. The V end lost 0 bases, the J end lost 4 bases, and 10 bases lay between the germline ends. This CDR3 contains 15 residues. CDR3 sequence: CASSVDQAVTGELFF. The CDR3 coding sequence is TGTGCCAGCAGCGTAGACCAGGCAGTCACCGGGGAGCTGTTTTTT.

This chain uses TRBV30 with TRBJ1-2; weak D call: TRBD1 (6 bases). CDR1 is GTSNPN and CDR2 is SVGIG in the germline V gene (reference sequence). V dropped 3 bases and J dropped 7 bases, with 12 bases sitting between them. CDR3 length: 12 residues. CDR3 DNA: TGTGCCTGGAGAACAGGGATGGCTGGCTACACCTTC. Protein sequence: CAWRTGMAGYTF.